These 7 T cell receptor beta chains were all obtained from the same sample, sequenced in a study of shared clonotypes between healthy human individuals. Sequencing was performed with immunoSEQ multiplex PCR; in TCRdb, only in-frame clones are kept and a portion is missing. The data show about 380,000 clones, with about 96% seen just once and less than 0.35% held by the top ten. The sample comprised memory CD8+ T cells sorted from blood. Regarding subset: CD45RO+ cells pooled with CCR7-negative TemRA cells. Receptor source: a man younger than 40 in good health.

The J gene is TRBJ1-3, the V gene TRBV6-1; D unclear. Germline CDR1 and CDR2: MNHNS and SASEGT. This CDR3 region has 14 residues. V dropped 6 bases and J dropped 0 bases, with 9 bases sitting between them. The CDR3 nucleotides are TGTGCCAGCAGGTTTACTAGCTCTGGAAACACCATATATTTT. The encoded protein is CASRFTSSGNTIYF.

The chain has TRBV9 and TRBJ2-7; 7 bases line up with TRBD2. Germline CDR1 reads SGDLS; CDR2 reads YYNGEE. The CDR3 spans 13 residues. V gave up 0 bases and J gave up 6 bases; unmatched junction bases: 3. The CDR3 reads CASSVVGGSEQYF. The CDR3 bases are TGTGCCAGCAGCGTAGTTGGCGGGAGCGAGCAGTACTTC.

This rearrangement joins TRBV28 to TRBJ2-2; 9 nucleotides match TRBD1. J was trimmed by 5 bases and V by 5 bases; bases with no gene match: 12. CDR1 and CDR2 from the germline V gene are MDHEN and SYDVKM. The CDR3 contains 17 residues. CDR3 loop: CASSRYGGQGWTGELFF. In DNA, the CDR3 is TGTGCCAGCAGTCGATATGGGGGACAGGGTTGGACCGGGGAGCTGTTTTTT.

The chain recombines TRBV25-1 with TRBJ1-5, with 10 positions matching TRBD1. Per germline, CDR1 MGHDK and CDR2 SYGVNS. There are 14 residues in the CDR3. The ends lost 2 bases at V and 7 bases at J; junction bases unmatched: 2. The CDR3, as DNA: TGTGCCAGCAGTGAAGGGACAGGGGTCCAGCCCCAGCATTTT. Translated: CASSEGTGVQPQHF.

In this sample, this clone turned up a few times. The CDR3: CASSQRPGQTYNEQFF. The CDR3 nucleotides are TGCGCCAGCTCGCAGAGGCCGGGACAAACCTACAATGAGCAGTTCTTC. This sequence joins TRBV10-2 and TRBJ2-1; a weak D match, TRBD1 (6 bases). V shed 8 bases and J shed 2 bases, with 19 bases lying between them. The CDR3 extends over 16 amino acids. From germline, CDR1 is WSHSY and CDR2 SAAADI.

The V gene is TRBV10-1, the J gene TRBJ2-5; TRBD1 matches at 8 bases. In germline, CDR1 is WNHNN, CDR2 SYGVQD (reference sequence). The V and J ends lost 4 bases and 5 bases, in that order; junction bases with no gene match: 6. The CDR3 has 14 amino acids. The CDR3 is CASSGSRGRETQYF. CDR3 bases: TGCGCCAGCAGTGGTAGCAGGGGGCGGGAGACCCAGTACTTC.

The chain recombines TRBV15 with TRBJ2-3, with TRBD2 as a possible D gene (6 bases). Germline values: CDR1 LNHNV, CDR2 YYDKDF (reference sequence). Trimming took 8 bases from V and 1 from J, leaving 16 bases between them. The CDR3 totals 15 residues. CDR3 residues: CATGPQAGGTDTQYF. CDR3 coding DNA: TGTGCCACCGGCCCCCAAGCGGGTGGCACAGATACGCAGTATTTT.